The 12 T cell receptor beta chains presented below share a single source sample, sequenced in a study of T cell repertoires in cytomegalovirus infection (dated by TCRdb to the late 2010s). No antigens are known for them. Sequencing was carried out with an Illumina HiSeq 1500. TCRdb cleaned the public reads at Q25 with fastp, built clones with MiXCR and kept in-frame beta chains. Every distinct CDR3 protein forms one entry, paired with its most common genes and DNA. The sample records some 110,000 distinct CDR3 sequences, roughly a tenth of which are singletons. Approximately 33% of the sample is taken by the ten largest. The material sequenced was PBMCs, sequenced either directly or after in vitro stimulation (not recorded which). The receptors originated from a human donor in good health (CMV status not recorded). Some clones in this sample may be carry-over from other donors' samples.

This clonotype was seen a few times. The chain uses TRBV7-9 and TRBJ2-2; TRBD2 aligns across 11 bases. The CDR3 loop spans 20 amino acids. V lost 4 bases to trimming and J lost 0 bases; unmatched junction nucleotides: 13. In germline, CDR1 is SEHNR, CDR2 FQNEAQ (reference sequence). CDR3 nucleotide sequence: TGTGCCAGCAGCTACACCAGCGTGCTAGCGGGAGGCCCGAACACCGGGGAGCTGTTTTTT. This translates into CASSYTSVLAGGPNTGELFF.

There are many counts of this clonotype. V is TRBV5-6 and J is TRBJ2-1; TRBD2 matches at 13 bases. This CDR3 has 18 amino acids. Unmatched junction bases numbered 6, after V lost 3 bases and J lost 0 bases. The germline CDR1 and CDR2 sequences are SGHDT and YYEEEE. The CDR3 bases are TGTGCCAGCAGCTACCGGACTAGCGGGAGAGGCTCCTACAATGAGCAGTTCTTC. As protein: CASSYRTSGRGSYNEQFF.

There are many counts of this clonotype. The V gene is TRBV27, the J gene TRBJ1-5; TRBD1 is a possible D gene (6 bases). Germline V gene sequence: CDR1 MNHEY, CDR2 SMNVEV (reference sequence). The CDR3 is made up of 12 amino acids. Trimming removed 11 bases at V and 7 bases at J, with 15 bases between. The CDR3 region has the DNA TGTGCCCCCCGGGACACGCTGCAGCCCCAGCATTTT. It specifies CAPRDTLQPQHF.

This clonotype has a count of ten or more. The CDR3 loop reads CASSFGVAGGGNTGELFF. CDR3 DNA: TGTGCCAGCAGTTTTGGGGTAGCGGGGGGTGGTAACACCGGGGAGCTGTTTTTT. V is TRBV12-3 or TRBV12-4 and J is TRBJ2-2; 10 bases are a match to TRBD2. V trimming: 3 bases; J trimming: 2 bases; junction bases outside the gene matches: 9. The CDR3 totals 18 residues.

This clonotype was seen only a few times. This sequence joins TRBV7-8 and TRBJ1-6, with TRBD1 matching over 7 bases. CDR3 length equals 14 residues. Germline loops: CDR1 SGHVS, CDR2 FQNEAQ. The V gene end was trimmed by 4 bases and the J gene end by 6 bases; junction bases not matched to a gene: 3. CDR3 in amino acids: CASSYGQANSPLHF. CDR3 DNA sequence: TGTGCCAGCAGCTATGGACAGGCTAATTCACCCCTCCACTTT.

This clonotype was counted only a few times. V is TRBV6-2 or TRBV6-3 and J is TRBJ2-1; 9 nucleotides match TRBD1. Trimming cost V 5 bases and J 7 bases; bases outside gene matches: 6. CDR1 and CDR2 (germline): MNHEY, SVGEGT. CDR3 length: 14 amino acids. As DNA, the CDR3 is TGTGCCAGCAGTCGATCCGGGACAGGGAATGAGCAGTTCTTC. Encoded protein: CASSRSGTGNEQFF.

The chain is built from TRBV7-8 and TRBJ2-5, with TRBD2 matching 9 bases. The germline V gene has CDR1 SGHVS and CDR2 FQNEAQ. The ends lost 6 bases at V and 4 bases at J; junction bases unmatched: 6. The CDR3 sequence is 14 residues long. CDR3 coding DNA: TGTGCCAGCAGGGGCGGGAGGGAGAGAGAGACCCAGTACTTC. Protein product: CASRGGRERETQYF.

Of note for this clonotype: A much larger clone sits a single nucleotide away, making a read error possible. The CDR3 loop is CASSEQDQETQYF. CDR3 in DNA: TGTGCCAGCAGCGAACAGGACCAAGAGACCCAGTACTTC. The gene calls are TRBV11-3 and TRBJ2-5; D possibly corresponds to TRBD1 (5 bases). With 5 bases removed from V and 0 bases from J, the gap between germline ends came to 7 bases. Germline CDR1 reads SGHNT; CDR2 reads YENEEA. CDR3 length equals 13 residues.

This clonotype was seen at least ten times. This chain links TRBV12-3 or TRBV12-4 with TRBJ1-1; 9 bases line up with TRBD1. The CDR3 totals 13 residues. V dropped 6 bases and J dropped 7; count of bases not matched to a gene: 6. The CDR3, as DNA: TGTGCCAGCAGGGACAGGGGCGAACGTGAAGCTTTCTTT. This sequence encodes CASRDRGEREAFF.

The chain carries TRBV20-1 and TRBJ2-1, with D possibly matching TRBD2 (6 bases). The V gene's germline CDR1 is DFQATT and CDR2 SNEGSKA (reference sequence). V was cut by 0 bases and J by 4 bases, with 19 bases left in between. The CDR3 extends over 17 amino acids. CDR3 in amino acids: CSARDGAGNQIYNEQFF. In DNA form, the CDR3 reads TGCAGTGCTAGAGATGGGGCGGGAAATCAAATTTACAATGAGCAGTTCTTC.

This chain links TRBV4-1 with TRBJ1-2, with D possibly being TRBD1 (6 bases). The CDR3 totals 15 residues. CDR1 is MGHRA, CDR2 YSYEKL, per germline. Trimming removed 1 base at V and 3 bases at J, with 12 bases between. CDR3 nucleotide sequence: TGCGCCAGCAGCCAAGTCCCAGGGGCGGACTATGGCTACACCTTC. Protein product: CASSQVPGADYGYTF.

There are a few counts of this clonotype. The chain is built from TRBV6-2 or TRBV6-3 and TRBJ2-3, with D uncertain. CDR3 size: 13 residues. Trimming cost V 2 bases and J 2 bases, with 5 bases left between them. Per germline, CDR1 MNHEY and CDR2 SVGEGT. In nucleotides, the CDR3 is TGTGCCAGCAGTTACGGCAACACAGATACGCAGTATTTT. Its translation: CASSYGNTDTQYF.